The T cell receptor (beta chain) under discussion was sequenced for a study of cytotoxic CD8 clonotypes in ibrutinib-treated CLL. Only in-frame clones appear in the TCRdb table, and some are missing; sequencing was by immunoSEQ multiplex PCR. The sample lists around 130,000 clones; about 85% were seen once. The TCR sequence derives from a human donor with chronic lymphocytic leukemia. Material: PBMCs, obtained after 24 months of ibrutinib treatment.

The CDR3 sequence is CASSLGPNSNQPQHF. CDR3 bases: TGCGCCAGCAGCTTGGGGCCCAATAGCAATCAGCCCCAGCATTTT. The chain is built from TRBV5-1 and TRBJ1-5, with D unresolved. Germline V gives CDR1 SGHRS, CDR2 YFSETQ. V lost 0 bases and J 0 bases, leaving 7 bases between the germline ends. This CDR3 is 15 amino acids long.